This T cell receptor beta chain was sequenced in a study of T-cell reconstitution after alpha-beta-depleted transplantation in children. Molecular barcoding with unique molecular identifiers was used for the TCRbeta library. TCRdb itself ran the PCR reads through MiXCR, one entry per CDR3 protein. The sample yields about 400,000 distinct CDR3 sequences, just over 20% seen once. The ends lost 3 bases at V and 2 bases at J; junction bases unmatched: 8. The length of the CDR3 is 16 residues. This TCR was recovered from a human donor who donated a stem cell graft to a child with acute myeloid leukemia. This chain uses TRBV12-3 or TRBV12-4 with TRBJ2-7; 9 bases match TRBD1. The source material was PBMCs from the stem cell graft donor, sampled from the stem cell graft. This CDR3 is CASSFISGTGTYEQYF. Written as DNA, the CDR3 is TGTGCCAGCAGTTTTATCTCGGGGACAGGGACCTACGAGCAGTACTTC.